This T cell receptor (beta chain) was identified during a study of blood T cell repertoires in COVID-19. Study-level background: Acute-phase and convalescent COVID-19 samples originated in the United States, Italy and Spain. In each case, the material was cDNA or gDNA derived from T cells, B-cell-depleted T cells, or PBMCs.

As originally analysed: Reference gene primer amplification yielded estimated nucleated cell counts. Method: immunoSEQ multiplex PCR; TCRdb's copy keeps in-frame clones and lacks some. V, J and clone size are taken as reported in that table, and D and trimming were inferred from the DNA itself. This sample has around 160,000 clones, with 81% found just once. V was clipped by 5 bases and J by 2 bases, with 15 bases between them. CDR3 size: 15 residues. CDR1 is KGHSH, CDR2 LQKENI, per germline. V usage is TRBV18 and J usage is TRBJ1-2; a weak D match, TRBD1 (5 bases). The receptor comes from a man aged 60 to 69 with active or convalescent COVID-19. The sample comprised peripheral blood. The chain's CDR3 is CASSFDSPANYGYTF. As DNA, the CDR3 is TGTGCCAGCTCATTTGACAGCCCCGCAAACTATGGCTACACCTTC.